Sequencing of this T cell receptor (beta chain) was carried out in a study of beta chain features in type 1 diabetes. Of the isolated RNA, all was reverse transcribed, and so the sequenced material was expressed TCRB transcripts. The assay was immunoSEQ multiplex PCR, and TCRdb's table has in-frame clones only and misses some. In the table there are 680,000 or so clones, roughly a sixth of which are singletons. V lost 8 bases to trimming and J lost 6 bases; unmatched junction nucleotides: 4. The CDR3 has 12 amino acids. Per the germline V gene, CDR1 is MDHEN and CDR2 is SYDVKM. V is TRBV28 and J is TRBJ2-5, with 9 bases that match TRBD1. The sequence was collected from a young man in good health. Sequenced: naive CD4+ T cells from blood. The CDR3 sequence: CASLGQGKTQYF. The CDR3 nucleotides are TGTGCCAGCCTCGGACAGGGGAAGACCCAGTACTTC. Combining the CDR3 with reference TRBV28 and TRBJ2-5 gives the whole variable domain DVKVTQSSRYLVKRTGEKVFLECVQDMDHENMFWYRQDPGLGLRLIYFSYDVKMKEKGDIPEGYSVSREKKERFSLILESASTNQTSMYLCASLGQGKTQYFGPGTRLLVL.